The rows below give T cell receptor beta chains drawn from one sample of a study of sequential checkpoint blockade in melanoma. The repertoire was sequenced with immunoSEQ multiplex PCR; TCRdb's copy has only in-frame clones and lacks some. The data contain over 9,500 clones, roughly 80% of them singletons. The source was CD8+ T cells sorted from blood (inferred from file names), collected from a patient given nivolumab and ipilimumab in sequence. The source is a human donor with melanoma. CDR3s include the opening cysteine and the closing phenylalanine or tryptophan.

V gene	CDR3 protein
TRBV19	CASSISRGETQYF
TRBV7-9	CASSPTGVSTDTQYF
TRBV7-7	CASSLELRGELFF
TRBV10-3	CAISDRGFFNYGYTF
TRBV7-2	CASSLYLTNTGELFF
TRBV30	CAWSVQGTDTQYF
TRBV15	CATSRVQYSPLHF
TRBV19	CASSPGSYEQYF
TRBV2	CASSEFERAGETQYF
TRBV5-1	CASSFTGGGFYGYTF
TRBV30	CAWDYGREKLFF
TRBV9	CASGYSSSGGAAGELFF
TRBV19	CASSISGRTGELFF
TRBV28	CASRGGSYAQPQHF
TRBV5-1	CASSLAFDGYEQYF
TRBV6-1	CASSEGAGFYSPLHF
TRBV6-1	CASSSGGGGGELFF
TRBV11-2	CASSLGRGREQYF
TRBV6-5	CASSSADTNTEAFF
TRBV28	CASAGTDKETQYF
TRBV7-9	CASSLSTSGQETQYF
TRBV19	CASSTTSGSYNEQFF
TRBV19	CASSIWLGETEAFF
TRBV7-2	CASTLSWGHGYTF
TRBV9	CASSVGQGPSTDTQYF
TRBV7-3	CASSLTGGQETQYF
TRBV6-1	CASGRGGETQYF
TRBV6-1	CASSAGTGYQETQYF
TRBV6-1	CASSPEAHNEQFF
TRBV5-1	CASSPPDRNEAFF
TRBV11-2	CASSFESLETQYF
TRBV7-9	CASTLTDRALTGELFF
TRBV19	CASSPMDQVSNQPQHF
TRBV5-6	CASSWGPSGIGYEQYF
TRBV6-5	CASSRTEYQETQYF
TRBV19	CASSMKGDGQGSLF
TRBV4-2	CASSQDYGGGYNEQFF
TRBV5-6	CASSLEGGRWYEQFF
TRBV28	CASKSEESSYEQYF
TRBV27	CASSLGLRQPQHF
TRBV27	CASSMTGGNYGYTF
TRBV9	CASSVAAGGGNEQFF
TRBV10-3	CAISRRSLRDEQYF
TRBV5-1	CASSLPSGSYEQYF
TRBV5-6	CASSLANDLTGRPHEQYF
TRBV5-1	CASSLGVNTEAFF
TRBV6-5	CASGYFAGSSYEQYF
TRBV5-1	CATTQGAGTEAFF
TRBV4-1	CASGIVGTTNNEQFF
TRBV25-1	CASRETGPHYGYTF
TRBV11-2	CASSLVRLAPEQYF
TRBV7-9	CASSRGSNYNEQFF
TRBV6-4	CASSQRATDTQYF
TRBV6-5	CASWRRDTEAFF